This T cell receptor (beta chain) was recorded in a study of blood T cell repertoires in COVID-19. Study-wide background: The study drew acute and convalescent COVID-19 samples from the United States, Italy and Spain. PBMCs, B-cell-depleted T cells, or T cells were the source of the cDNA or gDNA that made up the material.

Germline-derived CDR1 and CDR2 are LNHDA and SQIVND (reference sequence). Trimming removed 3 bases at V and 2 bases at J, with 7 bases between. The CDR3 extends over 13 amino acids. In the original workflow: Amplification of reference gene primers provided the estimated nucleated cell counts. Clones were read by immunoSEQ multiplex PCR, and TCRdb kept only the in-frame ones, dropping some. That table furnishes V, J and clone size, whereas the DNA furnished D and trimming. The repertoire consists of a few hundred thousand clones, with over 75% occurring once and the leading ten covering around 13%. Specimen: peripheral blood. The receptor comes from a human donor in a cohort sampled during active COVID-19. The chain is built from TRBV19 and TRBJ2-5; D ambiguous. CDR3 bases: TGTGCCAGTAGTATGGCCGATCAAGAGACCCAGTACTTC. As protein: CASSMADQETQYF.